The clone carrying this T cell receptor beta chain was counted a few times. The sample belongs to a study of blood T cell repertoires in COVID-19. Overall study context: The United States, Italy and Spain provided the acute and convalescent COVID-19 samples. T cells, B-cell-depleted T cells, or PBMCs provided the cDNA or gDNA that served as material.

In the original workflow: Amplification of reference gene primers was used by the study to estimate nucleated cell counts. The assay was immunoSEQ multiplex PCR, and TCRdb's table has in-frame clones only and misses some. Clonal size and the V and J genes are those of that table, whereas D and trimming came from the DNA. The sample holds under 200,000 clones, around 86% seen once. This CDR3 contains 15 residues. V was pared by 5 bases and J by 4 bases, with 2 bases of the junction left unmatched. The germline gives CDR1 MNHEY, CDR2 SVGAGI. Sequencing was done on a sample of peripheral blood. The TCR was taken from a woman between 40 and 50 years old with acute or convalescent COVID-19. J is TRBJ2-1 and V is TRBV6-5, with TRBD2 matching 13 bases. Here the CDR3 DNA reads TGTGCCAGCAGTCCGGGACTAGCGGGGTACAATGAGCAGTTCTTC. Amino acids: CASSPGLAGYNEQFF.